The T cell receptor (beta chain) under discussion was sequenced for a study of tissue T cells after allogeneic stem cell transplantation. Study-wide results and limits: Blood and spleen captured only part of the tissue TCR repertoire. Shared clones across patients were few; motif clustering revealed tissue-specific shared signatures.

Assay: immunoSEQ multiplex PCR; the TCRdb copy retains only in-frame clones and omits some. The table has about 22,000 clones, about two thirds seen once. Note on this clone: Its antigen is currently unknown. The listed genes are named as in mouse. The read terminates 1 residue before the CDR3 end, so the remaining end is supplied by the germline J gene.

Germline CDR1 is GFQATS and CDR2 is STVNSAI. This CDR3 comprises 14 residues. The trim removed 2 bases at V and 2 bases at J, leaving 2 bases unmatched. The genes are TRBV20 and TRBJ2-3; 9 positions match TRBD2. This TCR was recovered from a female BALB/c mouse in good health. The mouse strain carries the MHC haplotype H2-d. Sequencing was performed on spleen. CDR3 sequence: CGARTGGPAETLYF. CDR3 bases read: TGTGGTGCTAGGACTGGGGGGCCTGCAGAAACGCTGTAT.